The next 24 T cell receptor beta chains were all read from a single sample in a study of T cell repertoires in cytomegalovirus infection. TCRdb fed the reads into MiXCR, producing one record per CDR3 protein. The sample lists 500,000 to 600,000 distinct CDR3 sequences, approximately 15% occurring once. Specimen: CD8+ T cells from PBMCs. These TCRs come from a human donor in good health (CMV status not recorded). Some clones in this sample may be carry-over from other donors' samples.

This clonotype was observed many times. The rearrangement links TRBV7-9 to TRBJ2-7; 9 bases are a match to TRBD1. The CDR3 length is 13 residues. Germline V gives CDR1 SEHNR, CDR2 FQNEAQ (reference sequence). With 5 bases clipped from V and 7 bases from J, the junction kept 6 bases outside the gene matches. For the CDR3, the DNA is TGTGCCAGCAGCCTCGGGACAGGGCTAGAGCAGTACTTC. Its translation: CASSLGTGLEQYF.

This clonotype was found many times. The gene calls are TRBV7-9 and TRBJ2-6; TRBD2 is a possible D gene (5 bases). Germline values: CDR1 SEHNR, CDR2 FQNEAQ (reference sequence). This CDR3 contains 16 residues. Between the trimmed V and J ends, which lost 5 bases and 4 bases, there was a span of 15 bases. The CDR3 loop reads CASSPPEGGGANVLTF. The CDR3 nucleotides are TGTGCCAGCAGCCCCCCCGAGGGTGGGGGGGCCAACGTCCTGACTTTC.

The sample holds a few counts of this clonotype. The CDR3 loop is CASSQGGLGAFF. The CDR3, as DNA: TGCGCCAGCAGCCAAGGTGGACTAGGAGCTTTCTTT. The chain links TRBV4-1 to TRBJ1-1; no clear D gene. CDR1 and CDR2 from the germline V gene are MGHRA and YSYEKL. V lost 1 base, J lost 10 bases, and 10 bases lay in between. The CDR3 loop spans 12 amino acids.

This clonotype was counted between two and nine times. The chain has TRBV27 and TRBJ2-7; D is ambiguous. V dropped 6 bases and J dropped 2 bases, with 17 bases sitting between them. Germline CDR1 MNHEY, CDR2 SMNVEV (reference sequence). This CDR3 contains 15 residues. CDR3 sequence (DNA): TGTGCCAGCAGCGCCGGTGAAGGGTTCCCCTACGAGCAGTACTTC. This codes for CASSAGEGFPYEQYF.

This clonotype was counted between two and nine times. J is TRBJ2-5 and V is TRBV11-1, with D perhaps TRBD2 (5 bases). Germline V gene lookup returns CDR1 SGHAT and CDR2 FQDESV (reference sequence). CDR3 length: 14 residues. V lost 5 bases, J lost 1 base, and 11 bases lay in between. The DNA of the CDR3 is TGTGCCAGCAGCCTAGACGGGGTCCAAGAGACCCAGTACTTC. Its translation is CASSLDGVQETQYF.

At least ten counts were recorded for this clonotype. DNA for the CDR3: TGTGCCAGCAGTTTAGGACACGGCTACACCTTC. Amino acids: CASSLGHGYTF. V usage is TRBV12-3 or TRBV12-4 and J usage is TRBJ1-2; no reliable D call. V lost 1 base to trimming and J lost 8 bases, with 5 bases between them. CDR3 length equals 11 residues.

This clonotype occurred many times. The rearrangement joins TRBV27 to TRBJ1-1; the match to TRBD1 covers 9 bases. The V gene end was trimmed by 1 base and the J gene end by 4 bases; junction bases not matched to a gene: 13. CDR1 and CDR2 from the germline V gene are MNHEY and SMNVEV (reference sequence). This CDR3 spans 18 amino acids. CDR3 bases: TGTGCCAGCAGTTTATTCTATGGGACAGGGTATCCTGGCACTGAAGCTTTCTTT. It encodes CASSLFYGTGYPGTEAFF.

V and J are TRBV20-1 and TRBJ2-1, with TRBD1 identical over 9 bases. The CDR3 consists of 12 residues. Germline V gene sequence: CDR1 DFQATT, CDR2 SNEGSKA (reference sequence). The J segment lost 7 bases and the V segment lost 5 bases, leaving 3 bases of the junction unmatched. Here the CDR3 DNA reads TGCAGTGCTGGTGGACAGGGGAATGAGCAGTTCTTC. Translating gives CSAGGQGNEQFF.

This clonotype was seen more than once but under ten times. The rearrangement uses TRBV5-1 and TRBJ1-1, with a tentative D call TRBD1 (5 bases). The CDR3 runs 14 residues. Germline V gene data show CDR1 as SGHRS and CDR2 as YFSETQ. Trimming took off 0 bases at V and 4 bases at J, with 10 bases between the two ends. CDR3 sequence: CASSLDGGSTEAFF. In DNA form, the CDR3 reads TGCGCCAGCAGCTTGGATGGGGGGAGCACTGAAGCTTTCTTT. Drawing the rest from reference TRBV5-1 and TRBJ1-1, the complete variable domain is KAGVTQTPRYLIKTRGQQVTLSCSPISGHRSVSWYQQTPGQGLQFLFEYFSETQRNKGNFPGRFSGRQFSNSRSEMNVSTLELGDSALYLCASSLDGGSTEAFFGQGTRLTVV.

The chain has TRBV28 and TRBJ1-1; D is unresolved. This CDR3 region has 14 residues. CDR1 and CDR2 from the germline V gene are MDHEN and SYDVKM. The germline V and J ends were trimmed by 3 bases and 4 bases, with 12 bases remaining between them. CDR3 protein: CASSFHGGTTEAFF. The CDR3 DNA reads as TGTGCCAGCAGTTTTCACGGAGGAACCACTGAAGCTTTCTTT.

This clonotype has ten or more counts. The chain couples TRBV4-2 to TRBJ2-7; 10 positions match TRBD2. The J segment lost 3 bases and the V segment lost 4 bases, leaving 3 bases of the junction unmatched. The germline V gene has CDR1 LGHNA and CDR2 YNFKEQ. There are 14 residues in the CDR3. The CDR3 spells CASSRTSGDYEQYF. In DNA form, the CDR3 reads TGTGCCAGCAGCCGTACTAGCGGGGACTACGAGCAGTACTTC.

The V call is TRBV28, the J call TRBJ2-2; TRBD2 matches at 7 bases. CDR1 is MDHEN and CDR2 is SYDVKM in the germline V gene. V was clipped by 2 bases and J by 1 base; unmatched bases: 4. The length of the CDR3 is 16 residues. The CDR3 DNA is TGTGCCAGCAGTTTAAGGCGGGAGTGGAACACCGGGGAGCTGTTTTTT. Residues: CASSLRREWNTGELFF.

This clonotype was seen more than once but under ten times. The rearrangement links TRBV7-9 to TRBJ1-2, with 7 nucleotides matching TRBD1. J lost 5 bases, V lost 2 bases, and 5 bases had no gene match. This CDR3 region has 14 residues. Germline values: CDR1 SEHNR, CDR2 FQNEAQ (reference sequence). CDR3 region: CASSLPGQDYGYTF. CDR3 in DNA: TGTGCCAGCAGCTTACCCGGACAGGATTATGGCTACACCTTC. The full variable domain, in which reference TRBV7-9 and TRBJ1-2 provide the parts outside the CDR3, is DTGVSQNPRHKITKRGQNVTFRCDPISEHNRLYWYRQTLGQGPEFLTYFQNEAQLEKSRLLSDRFSAERPKGSFSTLEIQRTEQGDSAMYLCASSLPGQDYGYTFGSGTRLTVV.

This clonotype came up many times. J is TRBJ2-1 and V is TRBV11-2; 8 bases map to TRBD2. The V gene end was trimmed by 6 bases and the J gene end by 8 bases; junction bases not matched to a gene: 15. Germline CDR1 is SGHAT and CDR2 is FQNNGV. The length of the CDR3 is 16 residues. The CDR3 nucleotides read TGTGCCAGCAGGCCTACTAGCGGAACGCAGGTCGATGAGCAGTTCTTC. Translation gives CASRPTSGTQVDEQFF.

As for this clonotype: A junction end diverges from the germline sequence, so it may reflect a read error. The chain employs TRBV20-1 and TRBJ1-1, with TRBD1 as a possible D gene (6 bases). CDR3 length equals 10 residues. Germline V gene data show CDR1 as DFQATT and CDR2 as SNEGSKA (reference sequence). This CDR3 reads CSAREPDRTF. CDR3 bases: TGCAGTGCCCGAGAGCCGGACAGAACCTTT.

In this sample, this clonotype turned up a few times. The rearrangement joins TRBV11-2 to TRBJ1-1, with 7 bases aligning to TRBD1. Germline V lookup: CDR1 SGHAT, CDR2 FQNNGV. CDR3 length: 17 residues. V dropped 3 bases and J dropped 1; count of bases not matched to a gene: 11. The CDR3 region is CASSFWEHRGQNTEAFF. The CDR3 DNA is TGTGCCAGCAGCTTTTGGGAACACAGGGGACAGAACACTGAAGCTTTCTTT.

The chain links TRBV30 to TRBJ2-2; D call uncertain. Looked up from germline, CDR1 is GTSNPN and CDR2 is SVGIG (reference sequence). V was cut by 0 bases and J by 3 bases, with 8 bases left in between. The CDR3 runs 14 residues. CDR3 bases: TGTGCCTGGAGTGTAGGCGGCCACACCGGGGAGCTGTTTTTT. Translating gives CAWSVGGHTGELFF.

This clonotype was seen more than once but under ten times. This chain joins TRBV27 and TRBJ1-6; D ambiguous. Trimming pared 2 bases from V and 6 bases from J, leaving 5 bases between. There are 13 residues in the CDR3. From germline, CDR1 is MNHEY and CDR2 SMNVEV (reference sequence). The CDR3 DNA follows: TGTGCCAGCAGTTTAGGGCCTAATTCACCCCTCCACTTT. This encodes CASSLGPNSPLHF.

The sample holds many counts of this clonotype. The chain links TRBV12-3 or TRBV12-4 to TRBJ2-1; D uncertain. The ends were cut back, 4 bases at V and 8 bases at J, with 15 bases in the middle. The CDR3 length is 14 residues. The CDR3 loop is CASSSHPNDDEQFF. CDR3 DNA sequence: TGTGCCAGCAGTTCGCACCCCAACGACGATGAGCAGTTCTTC.

This clonotype was seen repeatedly, ten times or more. The chain has TRBV28 and TRBJ2-1; 13 bases map to TRBD2. CDR3 length equals 16 residues. The germline gives CDR1 MDHEN, CDR2 SYDVKM. J lost 8 bases, V lost 6 bases, and 10 bases had no gene match. The CDR3 nucleotides are TGTGCCAGCAGCCAACGGACTAGCGGGAGACTCTATGAGCAGTTCTTC. Protein product: CASSQRTSGRLYEQFF.

This clonotype was picked up many times. The V gene is TRBV11-1, the J gene TRBJ1-1, with D possibly being TRBD1 (5 bases). The CDR3 consists of 13 residues. The germline CDR1 and CDR2 sequences are SGHAT and FQDESV (reference sequence). The V end lost 7 bases, the J end lost 2 bases, and 11 bases lay between the germline ends. CDR3 sequence (DNA): TGTGCCAGCACCTTGACAGCTAACACTGAAGCTTTCTTT. Translation gives CASTLTANTEAFF.

V is TRBV6-5 and J is TRBJ2-7, with 11 bases fitting TRBD2. Germline values: CDR1 MNHEY, CDR2 SVGAGI. Trimming removed 6 bases from V and 3 bases from J; junction bases left unmatched: 7. The CDR3 totals 15 residues. The CDR3 nucleotides are TGTGCCAGCAGCTTCGTGACTAGCGGGATCTACGAGCAGTACTTC. Translation: CASSFVTSGIYEQYF.

On this clonotype: The germline gene is not matched at one end of the junction; a read error may be the cause. The chain carries TRBV6-1 and TRBJ1-2, with 7 bases fitting TRBD1. This CDR3 region has 14 residues. Germline CDR1 MNHNS, CDR2 SASEGT. CDR3 DNA: TGTGCCAGCAGTTCTAGGGACAGCTTCTATGGCTACGACTTC. Residues: CASSSRDSFYGYDF.

This clonotype has ten or more counts. The chain is built from TRBV7-6 and TRBJ2-1; D perhaps matches TRBD2 (7 bases). Per the germline V gene, CDR1 is SGHVS and CDR2 is FNYEAQ. The CDR3 extends over 17 amino acids. V was clipped by 3 bases and J by 4 bases, with 19 bases between them. CDR3 in DNA: TGTGCCAGCAGCTTCTACGTTGAGGGGGGGATTTACAATGAGCAGTTCTTC. This encodes CASSFYVEGGIYNEQFF.